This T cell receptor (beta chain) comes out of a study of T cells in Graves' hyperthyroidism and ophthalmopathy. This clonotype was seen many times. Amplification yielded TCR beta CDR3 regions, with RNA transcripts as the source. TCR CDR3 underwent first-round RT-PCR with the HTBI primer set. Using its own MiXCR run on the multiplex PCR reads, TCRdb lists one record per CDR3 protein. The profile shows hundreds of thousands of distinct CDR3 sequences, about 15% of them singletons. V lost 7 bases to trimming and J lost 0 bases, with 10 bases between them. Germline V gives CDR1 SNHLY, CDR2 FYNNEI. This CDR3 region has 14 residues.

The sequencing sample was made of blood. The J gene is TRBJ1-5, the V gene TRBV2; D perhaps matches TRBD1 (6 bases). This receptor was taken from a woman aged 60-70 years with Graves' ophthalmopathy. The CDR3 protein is CASKGGRSNQPQHF. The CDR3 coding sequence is TGTGCCAGCAAAGGGGGGCGTAGCAATCAGCCCCAGCATTTT.